This TCR beta chain was obtained from a study of shared clonotypes between healthy human individuals (dated by TCRdb to 2019 to 2021). The study in broad terms: The cohort comprised a couple of women and a few men aged 18 to 49 years. For each donor, three plates each were used for CD4 naive and CD4 memory, two plates were used for CD8 naive, and one plate was used for CD8 memory. The study deeply sequenced blood TCR repertoires of five healthy adults to estimate repertoire size and the extent of clonotype sharing between individuals. To increase sequencing depth and limit assay-specific biases, TCR repertoire library preparation and sequencing were carried out by different laboratories using diverse techniques. Between about 0.94 and 8.9 billion PBMCs per donor were obtained by leukapheresis. Results and caveats for the whole study, not just this receptor: Pairwise subsampling led to the expectation that sequencing depth would affect the degree of clonotype sharing among donors. Because the study included a small number of donors, the genetic and exposure-history diversity represented was limited. Sampling was restricted to blood, and TCR repertoires in tissue are likely to differ from TCR repertoires in blood. Compared with non-shared clonotypes, the clonotypes found in all four sorted-subset donors had higher generation probabilities. Incomplete sequencing was indicated by rarefaction of sorted-subset datasets, despite the large sequencing depth. When several donors were compared, the shared fraction of clonotypes was roughly 4.8% for naive CD4, roughly 3.3% for naive CD8, about 2.5% for memory CD4, and roughly 0.43% for memory CD8. Larger estimated clonotype richness was generally found for naive subsets than for memory subsets.

Counted from cysteine to phenylalanine, this CDR3 has 12 amino acids. Here the CDR3 DNA is all that survives: 36 bases in frame from base 1. Reading the germline V gene gives CDR1 SGHTA and CDR2 FQGNSA. V lost 4 bases and J lost 7 bases; the stretch between them is 10 bases long. Using the deep immunoSEQ assay, multiplex PCR amplified TCR CDR3 regions from genomic DNA. For each cell subset, the extracted genomic DNA was distributed evenly across all wells of several immunoSEQ 96-well plates, and each plate served as one replicate. Each replicate PCR for sorted subsets received around 200 ng genomic DNA, equal to 30,000 or so T cell genomes. Purified libraries were quantified with a Qubit 3.0 fluorometer, sized on a Bioanalyzer 2100, and re-quantified with the KAPA Library Quantification kit. Every immunoSEQ 96-well plate was sequenced on a separate single-read 150-cycle Illumina NextSeq 550 flow cell. Per the authors' processing: The immunoSEQ output contained only junctional sequences without quality scores, so filtering could not match that applied to full-length reads. To assign V/J genes and CDR3, sequences were annotated against IMGT germline references using PyIR, a Python wrapper for IgBLAST v1.9. Reads with weak V/J assignments (E-value above 1e-6), missing CDR3, stop codons, out-of-frame junctions, or ambiguous translated residues were removed. A V3J clonotype was defined by an identical inferred V gene, J gene, and CDR3 amino acid sequence. The percentage overlap between two repertoires was calculated by dividing the number of shared unique clonotypes by the size of the smaller repertoire. RTK rarefaction, the Chao1 estimator, and Recon v2.1 estimates of unobserved clonotypes were used to assess repertoire richness. Generation probabilities for all TCRbeta clonotypes obtained by the gDNA method from a handful of donors were computed using OLGA. TCRdb mirrors the immuneACCESS table, restricted to in-frame sequences. Some clones are absent from its copies; in checked studies, under half trace to an unresolved V gene, and the reason for the others is unknown. That table is the source of V, J and clone size, and D and trimming were worked out from the DNA. This sample holds about 1 million clones; under 80% were observed only once. 1.4% of the sample comes from the top ten.

The donors were healthy, HIV-negative adults who had no recently reported acute infections or vaccinations. Only Caucasian adults living in Nashville, Tennessee, USA were represented among the donors. CD4+ T cells were enriched by magnetic negative selection, after which naive cells were positively selected on CD45RA and the negative fraction was taken as the memory subset. Blood was obtained by leukapheresis, after which PBMCs were separated by Ficoll-Histopaque density gradient centrifugation and cryopreserved in liquid nitrogen vapor phase. Analytical flow cytometry was used to check the purity and quantity of every magnetically sorted T cell population. Genomic DNA was isolated from every sorted fraction and measured by UV absorbance on a Nanodrop 2000c. Of note for this clone: Its recognized antigen is unknown. No quality values exist for individual bases; no much larger clone is one base distant.

Sequencing was done on a sample of memory CD4+ T cells sorted from blood. Read against the paper, the sample's cell subset or site label means: CD45RA-negative fraction. The chain is encoded by TRBV7-2 joined to TRBJ1-1; no D segment can be confidently identified. This clonotype originated in a man between 18 and 35 years old in good health. The nucleotide sequence reads TGTGCCAGCAGCTCATCCCGACTTGAAGCTTTCTTT. It encodes CASSSSRLEAFF.